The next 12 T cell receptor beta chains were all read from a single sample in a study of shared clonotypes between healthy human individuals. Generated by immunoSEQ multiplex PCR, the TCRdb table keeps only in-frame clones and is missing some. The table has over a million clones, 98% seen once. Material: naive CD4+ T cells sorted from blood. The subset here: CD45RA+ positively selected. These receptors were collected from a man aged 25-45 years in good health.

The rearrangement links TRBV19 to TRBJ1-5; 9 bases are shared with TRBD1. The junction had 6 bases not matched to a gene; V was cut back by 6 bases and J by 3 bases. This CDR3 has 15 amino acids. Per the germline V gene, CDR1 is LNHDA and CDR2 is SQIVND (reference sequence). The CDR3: CASRTTGGTNQPQHF. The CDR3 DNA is TGTGCCAGTAGGACTACAGGGGGCACCAATCAGCCCCAGCATTTT.

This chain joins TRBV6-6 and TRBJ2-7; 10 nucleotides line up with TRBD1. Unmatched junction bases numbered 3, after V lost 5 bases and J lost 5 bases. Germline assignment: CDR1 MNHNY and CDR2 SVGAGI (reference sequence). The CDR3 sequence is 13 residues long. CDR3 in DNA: TGTGCCAGCAGTCCGACAGGGGGCAACGAGCAGTACTTC. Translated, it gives CASSPTGGNEQYF.

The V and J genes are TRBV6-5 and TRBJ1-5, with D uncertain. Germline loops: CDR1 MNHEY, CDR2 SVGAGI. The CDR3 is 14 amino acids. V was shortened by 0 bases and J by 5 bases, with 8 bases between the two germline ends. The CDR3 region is CASSYSRRDQPQHF. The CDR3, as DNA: TGTGCCAGCAGTTACTCGCGGCGGGATCAGCCCCAGCATTTT.

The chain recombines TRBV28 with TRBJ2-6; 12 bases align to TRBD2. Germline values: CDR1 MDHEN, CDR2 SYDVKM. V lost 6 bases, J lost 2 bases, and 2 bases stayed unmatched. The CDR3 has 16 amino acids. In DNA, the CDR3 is TGTGCCAGCAGCCCTAGCGGGAGGGCTGGGGCCAACGTCCTGACTTTC. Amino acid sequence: CASSPSGRAGANVLTF.

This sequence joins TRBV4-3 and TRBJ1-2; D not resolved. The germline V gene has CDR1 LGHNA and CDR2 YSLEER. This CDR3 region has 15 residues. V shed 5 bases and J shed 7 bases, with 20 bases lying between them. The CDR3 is CASSSQTSDWGGYTF. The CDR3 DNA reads TGCGCCAGCAGCTCACAGACGTCCGATTGGGGTGGCTACACCTTC.

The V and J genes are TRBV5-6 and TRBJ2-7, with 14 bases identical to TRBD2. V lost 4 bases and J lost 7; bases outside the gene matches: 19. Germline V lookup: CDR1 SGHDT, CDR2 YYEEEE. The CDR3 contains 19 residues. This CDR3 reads CASSPPGLAGEVLSLEQYF. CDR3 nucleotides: TGTGCCAGCAGCCCTCCGGGACTAGCGGGAGAGGTTCTATCCCTTGAGCAGTACTTC.

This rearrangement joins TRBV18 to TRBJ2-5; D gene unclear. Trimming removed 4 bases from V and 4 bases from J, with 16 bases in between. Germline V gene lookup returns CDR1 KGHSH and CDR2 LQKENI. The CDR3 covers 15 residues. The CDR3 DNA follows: TGTGCCAGCTCACTCAACCGAGATAAGCGAGAGACCCAGTACTTC. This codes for CASSLNRDKRETQYF.

The CDR3 nucleotides are TGTGCCAGCAGCTTAGGGAGGGGCGCACGAGAGACCCAGTACTTC. Protein product: CASSLGRGARETQYF. The chain links TRBV7-2 to TRBJ2-5; tentative D call: TRBD2 (6 bases). There are 15 residues in the CDR3. Trimming took 1 base from V and 4 from J, leaving 13 bases between them. Germline lookup yields CDR1 SGHTA and CDR2 FQGNSA.

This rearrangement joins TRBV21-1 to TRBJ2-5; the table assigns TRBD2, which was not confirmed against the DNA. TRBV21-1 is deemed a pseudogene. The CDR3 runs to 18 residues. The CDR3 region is CASSTNLLGLAGIETQYF. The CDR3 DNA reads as TGTGCCAGCAGCACCAACCTACTTGGACTAGCGGGAATAGAGACCCAGTACTTC.

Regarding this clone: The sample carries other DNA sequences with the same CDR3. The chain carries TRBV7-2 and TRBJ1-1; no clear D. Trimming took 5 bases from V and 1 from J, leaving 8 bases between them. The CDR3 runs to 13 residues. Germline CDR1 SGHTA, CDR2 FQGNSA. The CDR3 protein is CASSLEGNTEAFF. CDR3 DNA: TGTGCCAGCAGCCTCGAGGGGAACACTGAAGCTTTCTTT.

DNA for the CDR3: TGCGCCAGCAGTGAGTACGGGGACTATGGCTACACCTTC. This codes for CASSEYGDYGYTF. The chain recombines TRBV10-1 with TRBJ1-2; D gene ambiguous. The V end lost 1 base, the J end lost 3 bases, and 6 bases lay between the germline ends. CDR3 length: 13 amino acids. The germline V gene has CDR1 WNHNN and CDR2 SYGVQD (reference sequence).

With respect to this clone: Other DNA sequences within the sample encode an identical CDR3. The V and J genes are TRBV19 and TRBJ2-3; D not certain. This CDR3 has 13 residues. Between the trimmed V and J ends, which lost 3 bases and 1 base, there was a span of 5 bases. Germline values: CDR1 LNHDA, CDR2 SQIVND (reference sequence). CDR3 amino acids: CASSIGGTDTQYF. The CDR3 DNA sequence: TGTGCCAGTAGTATCGGAGGCACAGATACGCAGTATTTT.